One and the same sample provided the 5 T cell receptor beta chains below, sequenced in a study of beta chain features in type 1 diabetes (dated 2018 in TCRdb). Libraries were made using the immunoSEQ multiplex PCR assay. All of the isolated RNA was reverse transcribed with the High Capacity cDNA Reverse Transcription Kit, so expressed TCRB transcripts were sequenced. Here the immuneACCESS table is served through TCRdb, limited to in-frame sequences with V and J called. Missing clones are a known gap in these copies; in checked studies unresolved V genes cover under half, and the rest lacks a known reason. The sample table lists about 16,000 clones, 55% of them with a count of one. The top ten clones comprise 0.45% to 0.55% of the sample. Sequencing was performed on stem cell memory CD4+ T cells from blood. Read against the paper, the sample's cell subset or site label means: stem cell-like memory CD4+ T cells. The receptors shown here come from a woman in her late teens or twenties in good health.

V and J are TRBV5-5 and TRBJ1-5; a weak D match, TRBD1 (6 bases). Germline V gene lookup returns CDR1 SGHKS and CDR2 YYEKEE (reference sequence). The germline V and J ends were trimmed by 3 bases and 6 bases, with 13 bases remaining between them. This CDR3 spans 14 amino acids. In DNA, the CDR3 is TGTGCCAGCAGCTCAGCCCAGGGGACTCAGCCCCAGCATTTT. Protein product: CASSSAQGTQPQHF.

This sequence joins TRBV19 and TRBJ1-1; 7 bases are shared with TRBD1. V dropped 5 bases and J dropped 4; count of bases not matched to a gene: 19. The germline V gene has CDR1 LNHDA and CDR2 SQIVND (reference sequence). CDR3 length: 18 amino acids. DNA for the CDR3: TGTGCCAGTAGTCCCCCCCGGGACAGACTCACGCTCGGCACTGAAGCTTTCTTT. The encoded protein is CASSPPRDRLTLGTEAFF.

There are a few counts of this clone. The chain uses TRBV5-4 and TRBJ2-1; TRBD2 agrees at 14 bases. The CDR3 consists of 15 residues. V trimming: 4 bases; J trimming: 5 bases; junction bases outside the gene matches: 2. Looked up from germline, CDR1 is SGHNT and CDR2 is YYREEE (reference sequence). Here the CDR3 reads CASSEGLAGDNEQFF. For the CDR3, the DNA is TGTGCCAGCAGCGAGGGACTAGCGGGAGACAATGAGCAGTTCTTC.

The J gene is TRBJ2-2, the V gene TRBV5-1; D possibly corresponds to TRBD1 (6 bases). V was shortened by 4 bases and J by 7 bases, with 20 bases between the two germline ends. CDR1 and CDR2 from the germline V gene are SGHRS and YFSETQ. The CDR3 sequence is 16 residues long. CDR3 residues: CASSIQDSLRGGELFF. CDR3 in DNA: TGCGCCAGCAGCATCCAGGACAGCTTGAGGGGCGGGGAGCTGTTTTTT.

The chain recombines TRBV6-8 with TRBJ1-1; D call uncertain. The ends were cut back, 6 bases at V and 1 base at J, with 3 bases in the middle. Per germline, CDR1 MNHGY and CDR2 SAAAGT. This CDR3 has 11 amino acids. The DNA for the CDR3 is TGTGCCAGCAGCCGGAACACTGAAGCTTTCTTT. It specifies CASSRNTEAFF.